What follows is one T cell receptor (beta chain) and its context. The junction had 4 bases not matched to a gene; V was cut back by 8 bases and J by 6 bases. This CDR3 contains 13 residues. Germline values: CDR1 LNHDA, CDR2 SQIVND (reference sequence). This entry is derived from a study of technical replicates of blood from a handful of donors. Here immunoSEQ multiplex PCR was the method, and the copy in TCRdb shows in-frame clones only, minus some. The repertoire holds 50,000 or so clones, with around 90% as singletons. This TCR was recovered from a human donor in good health. Some clones in this sample may be carry-over from other donors' samples. V usage is TRBV19 and J usage is TRBJ1-6; 7 nucleotides align to TRBD1. The sequenced sample was PBMCs. This chain's CDR3 is CASSGTANSPLHF. CDR3 coding DNA: TGTGCCAGTTCCGGGACAGCTAATTCACCCCTCCACTTT.